The present T cell receptor beta chain was sequenced within a study of sequential checkpoint blockade in melanoma. Study as a whole: Arm A got nivolumab then ipilimumab; arm B the reverse, 1:1.

Trimming pared 4 bases from V and 0 bases from J, leaving 14 bases between. The CDR3 has 16 residues. The germline V gene has CDR1 SGHDT and CDR2 YYEEEE. TCRdb's table, derived via immunoSEQ multiplex PCR, lists solely in-frame clones and lacks some. The data hold 1,200 to 1,500 clones, with roughly 63% observed a single time. Treatment here: randomized to nivolumab then ipilimumab (arm A) or the reverse (arm B). Source: CD8+ T cells sorted from blood (inferred from file names), taken from a patient given nivolumab and ipilimumab in sequence. The clonotype originates from a human patient with melanoma. Some clones in this sample may be carry-over from other donors' samples. The chain combines TRBV5-6 with TRBJ2-4; perhaps TRBD1 as D (6 bases). The CDR3 DNA reads TGTGCCAGCAGCCTGGACAGCACCCTAGCCAAAAACATTCAGTACTTC. Residues: CASSLDSTLAKNIQYF.